Below are 18 T cell receptor beta chains sequenced from a single sample in a study of PD-1 blockade in classical Hodgkin lymphoma. Profiled with immunoSEQ multiplex PCR; TCRdb holds only in-frame clones, not every one. The sample gives 20,000 to 25,000 clones, 94% of which show up once; about 3.9% is in the top ten. Time point described: newly diagnosed, previously untreated cHL patient sample. Sequencing was performed on peripheral blood mononuclear cells (PBMCs). The source of these receptors is a human donor with classical Hodgkin lymphoma.

V gene TRBV7-2 combines with J gene TRBJ2-5, with D hard to call. V lost 1 base, J lost 7 bases, and 10 bases lay in between. The CDR3 is made up of 13 amino acids. In germline, CDR1 is SGHTA, CDR2 FQGNSA. CDR3 in amino acids: CASSLDSFGTQYF. CDR3 DNA: TGTGCCAGCAGCTTAGATTCCTTTGGGACCCAGTACTTC.

The V and J genes are TRBV18 and TRBJ1-4; D remains unclear. Germline V gives CDR1 KGHSH, CDR2 LQKENI. This CDR3 spans 14 amino acids. Trimming stripped 4 bases from V and 2 bases from J, with 8 bases between. This chain's CDR3 is CASSQDKTNEKLFF. CDR3 DNA: TGTGCCAGCTCACAAGACAAGACTAATGAAAAACTGTTTTTT.

The genes are TRBV7-2 and TRBJ2-1; 10 nucleotides agree with TRBD2. The CDR3 contains 14 residues. Trimming cost V 6 bases and J 8 bases; bases outside gene matches: 7. Germline CDR1 is SGHTA and CDR2 is FQGNSA. The CDR3 nucleotides are TGTGCCAGCAGTCGGACTAGCGGTTGGGATGAGCAGTTCTTC. Translation gives CASSRTSGWDEQFF.

This clone was detected once. The chain has TRBV7-8 and TRBJ2-5, with 7 bases identical to TRBD1. V was pared by 4 bases and J by 5 bases, with 10 bases of the junction left unmatched. The V gene's germline CDR1 is SGHVS and CDR2 FQNEAQ. CDR3 length: 15 residues. The CDR3 region is CASSSRTGRGETQYF. DNA of the CDR3: TGTGCCAGCAGCTCTCGGACAGGCCGAGGGGAGACCCAGTACTTC.

This clone appeared once. The J gene is TRBJ1-1, the V gene TRBV21-1; the table assigns TRBD1, which was not confirmed against the DNA. TRBV21-1 represents a pseudogene. This CDR3 spans 14 amino acids. CDR3 sequence: CASKQTGEGTEAFF. The CDR3, as DNA: TGTGCCAGCAAACAAACAGGGGAAGGTACTGAAGCTTTCTTT.

This chain joins TRBV7-2 and TRBJ2-3; 9 bases align to TRBD1. Germline V lookup: CDR1 SGHTA, CDR2 FQGNSA. The CDR3 contains 15 residues. With V trimmed by 4 bases and J by 5 bases, 7 bases remained unmatched. This CDR3 is CASSYTGTGIDTQYF. Written as DNA, the CDR3 is TGTGCCAGCAGCTACACCGGGACAGGGATAGATACGCAGTATTTT. Full variable domain (outside the CDR3, taken from reference TRBV7-2 and TRBJ2-3): GAGVSQSPSNKVTEKGKDVELRCDPISGHTALYWYRQSLGQGLEFLIYFQGNSAPDKSGLPSDRFSAERTGGSVSTLTIQRTQQEDSAVYLCASSYTGTGIDTQYFGPGTRLTVL.

The chain carries TRBV4-3 and TRBJ2-1, with 13 bases matching TRBD2. This CDR3 comprises 19 residues. The V and J ends lost 2 bases and 9 bases, in that order; junction bases with no gene match: 16. Germline V gene data show CDR1 as LGHNA and CDR2 as YSLEER. CDR3 sequence: CASSQSRPPGLAGEVEQFF. As DNA, the CDR3 is TGCGCCAGCAGCCAAAGCCGACCCCCTGGACTAGCGGGAGAGGTTGAGCAGTTCTTC.

The chain is built from TRBV28 and TRBJ2-1; either TRBD1 or TRBD2 may supply D (5 bases each). The CDR3 has 16 amino acids. V dropped 2 bases and J dropped 1 base, with 12 bases sitting between them. Germline-derived CDR1 and CDR2 are MDHEN and SYDVKM. DNA of the CDR3: TGTGCCAGCAGTTTAATTGGGACGGGTTCCTACAATGAGCAGTTCTTC. This sequence encodes CASSLIGTGSYNEQFF.

In this sample, this clone turned up once. The rearrangement links TRBV19 to TRBJ2-7, with D unclear. There are 14 residues in the CDR3. V lost 5 bases, J lost 0 bases, and 11 bases lay in between. In germline, CDR1 is LNHDA, CDR2 SQIVND (reference sequence). The CDR3 DNA reads as TGTGCCAGTAGTGAATATCAGAGCTCCTACGAGCAGTACTTC. It encodes CASSEYQSSYEQYF. Filled out from reference TRBV19 and TRBJ2-7, the complete variable domain reads DGGITQSPKYLFRKEGQNVTLSCEQNLNHDAMYWYRQDPGQGLRLIYYSQIVNDFQKGDIAEGYSVSREKKESFPLTVTSAQKNPTAFYLCASSEYQSSYEQYFGPGTRLTVT.

This rearrangement joins TRBV11-2 to TRBJ2-5; D may correspond to TRBD1 or TRBD2 (6 bases each). The V and J ends lost 4 bases and 5 bases respectively, with 11 bases between them. This CDR3 has 13 residues. CDR1 is SGHAT and CDR2 is FQNNGV in the germline V gene. The CDR3 bases are TGTGCCAGCAGCTCTGGGGGGCTGGAGACCCAGTACTTC. Protein product: CASSSGGLETQYF. Based on the CDR3 plus reference TRBV11-2 and TRBJ2-5, the full variable domain is EAGVAQSPRYKIIEKRQSVAFWCNPISGHATLYWYQQILGQGPKLLIQFQNNGVVDDSQLPKDRFSAERLKGVDSTLKIQPAKLEDSAVYLCASSSGGLETQYFGPGTRLLVL.

The V call is TRBV6-5, the J call TRBJ2-2, with D perhaps TRBD1 (6 bases). The CDR3 runs to 14 residues. Trimming stripped 1 base from V and 5 bases from J, with 8 bases between. The germline V gene encodes CDR1 MNHEY and CDR2 SVGAGI. The CDR3, as DNA: TGTGCCAGCAGTTACTACCAGGGGACCGGGGAGCTGTTTTTT. This sequence encodes CASSYYQGTGELFF.

The rearrangement joins TRBV6-5 to TRBJ1-5, with 7 positions matching TRBD1. This CDR3 comprises 14 residues. J was trimmed by 4 bases and V by 5 bases; bases with no gene match: 5. CDR1 and CDR2 from the germline V gene are MNHEY and SVGAGI. DNA of the CDR3: TGTGCCAGCAGTCCCCTGGGACAGAATCAGCCCCAGCATTTT. It yields the protein CASSPLGQNQPQHF.

The chain carries TRBV28 and TRBJ1-2, with 8 bases lining up with TRBD1. V lost 5 bases, J lost 5 bases, and 7 bases stayed unmatched. The CDR3 sequence is 14 residues long. Germline V gene lookup returns CDR1 MDHEN and CDR2 SYDVKM. CDR3 nucleotides: TGTGCCAGCAGTCCCCAGGGGGCCTGGTATGGCTACACCTTC. This sequence encodes CASSPQGAWYGYTF.

The chain links TRBV6-5 to TRBJ1-2; D is undetermined. The CDR3 totals 13 residues. V gave up 2 bases and J gave up 1 base, with 5 bases separating them. In germline, CDR1 is MNHEY, CDR2 SVGAGI. CDR3 amino acids: CASSYSNNYGYTF. In nucleotides, the CDR3 is TGTGCCAGCAGTTACAGCAATAACTATGGCTACACCTTC.

This chain links TRBV5-1 with TRBJ2-5; D gene unclear. This CDR3 has 12 amino acids. V was pared by 4 bases and J by 0 bases, with 4 bases between. Germline values: CDR1 SGHRS, CDR2 YFSETQ. CDR3 DNA sequence: TGCGCCAGCAGCCAAAACCAAGAGACCCAGTACTTC. This gives the protein CASSQNQETQYF.

The chain recombines TRBV19 with TRBJ1-1, with D uncertain. This CDR3 has 11 amino acids. Trimming left V 9 bases short and J 6 bases short, with 11 bases between. Germline V gene data show CDR1 as LNHDA and CDR2 as SQIVND (reference sequence). CDR3 sequence (DNA): TGTGCCAGCAGGATCGGGGCTGAAGCTTTCTTT. It specifies CASRIGAEAFF.

The V and J genes are TRBV7-6 and TRBJ2-3; TRBD1 is a possible D gene (5 bases). Germline V gives CDR1 SGHVS, CDR2 FNYEAQ. CDR3 size: 14 residues. The V end was cut by 5 bases, the J end by 6 bases, with 15 bases between. This CDR3 reads CASSPGHLGDTQYF. Here the CDR3 DNA reads TGTGCCAGCAGCCCCGGACACCTGGGGGATACGCAGTATTTT.

The V and J genes are TRBV19 and TRBJ2-1; D call uncertain. The CDR3 spans 13 residues. V lost 2 bases, J lost 5 bases, and 7 bases lay in between. Looked up from germline, CDR1 is LNHDA and CDR2 is SQIVND (reference sequence). The DNA for the CDR3 is TGTGCCAGTAGTATATACTCAGACAATGAGCAGTTCTTC. Its protein product is CASSIYSDNEQFF. The whole variable domain, filled in from reference TRBV19 and TRBJ2-1, reads DGGITQSPKYLFRKEGQNVTLSCEQNLNHDAMYWYRQDPGQGLRLIYYSQIVNDFQKGDIAEGYSVSREKKESFPLTVTSAQKNPTAFYLCASSIYSDNEQFFGPGTRLTVL.